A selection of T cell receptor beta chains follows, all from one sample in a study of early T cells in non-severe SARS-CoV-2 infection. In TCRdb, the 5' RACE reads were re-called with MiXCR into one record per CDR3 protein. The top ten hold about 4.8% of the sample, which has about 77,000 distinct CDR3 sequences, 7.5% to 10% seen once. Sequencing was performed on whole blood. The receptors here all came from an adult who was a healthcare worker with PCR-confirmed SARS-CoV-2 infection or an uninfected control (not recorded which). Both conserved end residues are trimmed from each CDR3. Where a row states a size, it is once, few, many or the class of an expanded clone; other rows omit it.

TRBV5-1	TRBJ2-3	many	ASSLVFGSSTDTQY
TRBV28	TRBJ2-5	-	ASSFSLPVFGSENWAPIEETQY
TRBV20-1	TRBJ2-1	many	SARETSAEQF
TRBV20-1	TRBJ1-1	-	SATLRLLNTEAF
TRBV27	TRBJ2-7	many	ASVLSGTGSYEQY
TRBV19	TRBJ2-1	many	ASSHLAGKAHDEQF
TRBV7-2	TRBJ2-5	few	ASSLGTKETQY
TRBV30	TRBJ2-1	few	AWRKRTSGFAYNEQF
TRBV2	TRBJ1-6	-	ASRPGISNSPLH
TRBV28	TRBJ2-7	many	ASSFLPWDTDSYEQY
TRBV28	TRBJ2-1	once	ASSPPGLAFEQF
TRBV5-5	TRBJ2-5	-	ASSIRSAGQETQY
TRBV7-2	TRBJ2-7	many	ASSLARGSLRPYEQY
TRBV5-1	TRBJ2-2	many	ASSLAPVGGPNTGELF
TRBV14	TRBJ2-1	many	ASSQRVSGHEQF
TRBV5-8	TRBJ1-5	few	ASSSQRDQPQH
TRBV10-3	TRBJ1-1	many	AISIQGMNTEAF
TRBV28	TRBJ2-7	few	ASSFGRTYEQY
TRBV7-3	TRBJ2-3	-	ASSTSPWDTQY
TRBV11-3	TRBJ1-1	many	ASSSSGLNTEAF
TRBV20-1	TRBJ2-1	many	SARGDRVYNEQF
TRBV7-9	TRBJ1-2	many	ASSSDRGYT
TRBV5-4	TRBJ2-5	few	ASSLWTSLETQY
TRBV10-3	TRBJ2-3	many	AIRSSGSTDTQY
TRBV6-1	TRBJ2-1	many	ASSAGRGTYNEQF
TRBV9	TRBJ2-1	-	ASSAGGGEQF
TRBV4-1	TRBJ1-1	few	ASSHGQNTEAF
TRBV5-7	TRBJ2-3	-	ASSWAYGDPTDTQY